Below are 13 T cell receptor beta chains sequenced from a single sample in a study of blood T cell repertoires in COVID-19. The repertoire was sequenced with immunoSEQ multiplex PCR; TCRdb's copy has only in-frame clones and lacks some. The profile shows a few hundred thousand clones, around 91% of them singletons. Sequenced material: PBMCs or T cells enriched from blood (not recorded which). The receptors derive from a man aged 25 to 40 who had recovered from COVID-19.

The genes are TRBV11-2 and TRBJ2-1; 10 bases line up with TRBD1. Trimming at V came to 5 bases and at J to 10 bases, leaving 11 bases not matched to a gene. Germline loops: CDR1 SGHAT, CDR2 FQNNGV. The CDR3 is made up of 15 amino acids. This CDR3 is CASSRGQGIPKEQFF. The CDR3, as DNA: TGTGCCAGCAGCCGGGGACAGGGGATTCCCAAGGAGCAGTTCTTC.

The rearrangement uses TRBV19 and TRBJ2-7; 14 bases line up with TRBD2. The V segment lost 4 bases and the J segment 2 bases; nucleotides outside the gene matches: 7. The germline V gene has CDR1 LNHDA and CDR2 SQIVND (reference sequence). This CDR3 has 17 residues. The CDR3 reads CASSRSPGLAGAYEQYF. DNA of the CDR3: TGTGCCAGTAGTAGAAGCCCGGGACTAGCGGGAGCCTACGAGCAGTACTTC.

The chain is built from TRBV28 and TRBJ1-3; maybe TRBD1 (6 bases). V was pared by 5 bases and J by 0 bases, with 11 bases between. Germline CDR1 and CDR2: MDHEN and SYDVKM. The CDR3 spans 15 residues. The chain's CDR3 is CASSPGTTSGNTIYF. CDR3 nucleotides: TGTGCCAGCAGTCCCGGGACAACCTCTGGAAACACCATATATTTT.

The chain recombines TRBV6-5 with TRBJ2-3; D not certain. The germline gives CDR1 MNHEY, CDR2 SVGAGI. The CDR3 extends over 14 amino acids. V gave up 7 bases and J gave up 1 base, with 12 bases separating them. Here the CDR3 reads CASIMSFRTDTQYF. For the CDR3, the DNA is TGTGCCAGCATTATGAGTTTCCGCACAGATACGCAGTATTTT.

V gene TRBV6-5 combines with J gene TRBJ2-2, with D possibly being TRBD2 (6 bases). CDR1 MNHEY and CDR2 SVGAGI come from the germline V gene. This CDR3 spans 13 amino acids. The V gene lost 6 bases and the J gene lost 6 bases, with 11 bases spanning the gap. The CDR3: CASSGGKAGELFF. CDR3 nucleotides: TGTGCCAGCAGCGGAGGGAAGGCCGGGGAGCTGTTTTTT.

The chain joins TRBV2 to TRBJ2-7; D might be TRBD2 (6 bases). This CDR3 is 13 amino acids long. CDR1 and CDR2 (germline): SNHLY, FYNNEI. The V and J ends lost 8 bases and 1 base respectively, with 12 bases between them. Here the CDR3 reads CASHEGLSYEQYF. DNA of the CDR3: TGTGCCAGCCACGAAGGACTATCCTACGAGCAGTACTTC. Variable domain in full (rest from reference TRBV2 and TRBJ2-7): EPEVTQTPSHQVTQMGQEVILRCVPISNHLYFYWYRQILGQKVEFLVSFYNNEISEKSEIFDDQFSVERPDGSNFTLKIRSTKLEDSAMYFCASHEGLSYEQYFGPGTRLTVT.

J is TRBJ2-3 and V is TRBV5-4; D is unclear. The germline V gene encodes CDR1 SGHNT and CDR2 YYREEE (reference sequence). This CDR3 is 15 amino acids long. The ends were cut back, 4 bases at V and 2 bases at J, with 14 bases in the middle. The CDR3 sequence is CASSRTETTTDTQYF. CDR3 nucleotide sequence: TGTGCCAGCAGCCGAACGGAGACGACCACAGATACGCAGTATTTT.

CDR3 nucleotides: TGTGCCAGCAGCTTACTCTCGGGGGAAAAACTGTTTTTT. Translated, it gives CASSLLSGEKLFF. This chain joins TRBV7-9 and TRBJ1-4; no definite D call. Germline V gene data show CDR1 as SEHNR and CDR2 as FQNEAQ (reference sequence). V lost 2 bases and J lost 8, with 9 bases in between. The CDR3 extends over 13 amino acids.

This clone has just one count. The V and J genes are TRBV28 and TRBJ1-1; TRBD1 agrees at 7 bases. With 3 bases clipped from V and 4 bases from J, the junction kept 8 bases outside the gene matches. Germline assignment: CDR1 MDHEN and CDR2 SYDVKM. The CDR3 has 15 amino acids. The CDR3, as DNA: TGTGCCAGCAGTTTCGCCGACAGGGTCCCCACTGAAGCTTTCTTT. Translating it yields CASSFADRVPTEAFF.

J is TRBJ2-3 and V is TRBV5-1, with TRBD1 as a possible D gene (6 bases). The CDR3 sequence is 14 residues long. Germline V gives CDR1 SGHRS, CDR2 YFSETQ. V dropped 3 bases and J dropped 1 base, with 9 bases sitting between them. The CDR3: CASSSPGGTDTQYF. In nucleotides, the CDR3 is TGCGCCAGCAGCTCCCCAGGGGGCACAGATACGCAGTATTTT.

The chain recombines TRBV10-1 with TRBJ1-5; D perhaps matches TRBD1 (6 bases). The CDR3 contains 16 residues. Germline V gene lookup returns CDR1 WNHNN and CDR2 SYGVQD (reference sequence). Trimming left V 7 bases short and J 0 bases short, with 16 bases between. The CDR3 region has the DNA TGCGCCAGCACCGGACCCGGGACATATAGCAATCAGCCCCAGCATTTT. Its protein product is CASTGPGTYSNQPQHF.

Only one count was recorded for this clone. This chain links TRBV4-2 with TRBJ2-2; D is perhaps TRBD1 (5 bases). Germline-derived CDR1 and CDR2 are LGHNA and YNFKEQ. V was trimmed by 4 bases and J by 1 base, leaving 13 bases between them. The CDR3 runs to 16 residues. The CDR3 DNA sequence: TGTGCCAGCAGCCCCAGGGTTCAGATGAACACCGGGGAGCTGTTTTTT. This encodes CASSPRVQMNTGELFF.

This chain uses TRBV19 with TRBJ2-7; perhaps TRBD2 as D (6 bases). Trimming pared 2 bases from V and 7 bases from J, leaving 18 bases between. The CDR3 extends over 15 amino acids. Germline V CDR1 and CDR2: LNHDA, SQIVND (reference sequence). The CDR3 DNA reads as TGTGCCAGTAGTATATCTGCTGGAGGGTTCTGGGAGCAGTACTTC. Its translation: CASSISAGGFWEQYF.